The T cell receptor (beta chain) under discussion was sequenced for a study of T cell clones after liver transplantation. Study context: Three of the eight recipients were HCV-positive; the rest had non-autoimmune, non-viral transplant indications. At least one year of complete immunosuppression withdrawal without enzymes over twice normal defined tolerance. Study-wide results and limits: Rather than being deleted, graft donor-reactive T cells may have moved into the graft.

TCRdb's copy holds only in-frame clones and misses some; the assay was immunoSEQ multiplex PCR. This table holds 45,000 to 60,000 clones, 86% found once. This CDR3 is built from 17 residues. The V gene's germline CDR1 is MNHEY and CDR2 SMNVEV (reference sequence). V dropped 6 bases and J dropped 2 bases, with 23 bases sitting between them. Remarks on this clone: The antigen is unknown.

Unstimulated PBMCs were sorted into CD3+CD4+ and CD3+CD8+ populations. The sample was CD8+ T cells from blood, taken 12 months after liver transplant. The source of this sequence is a human patient who received a liver transplant. These T cells may partly come from the graft donor. The J gene is TRBJ2-7, the V gene TRBV27, with D possibly matching TRBD2 (6 bases). CDR3: CASREGLQGNFPYEQYF. DNA for the CDR3: TGTGCCAGCAGGGAGGGATTGCAGGGAAATTTCCCCTACGAGCAGTACTTC.